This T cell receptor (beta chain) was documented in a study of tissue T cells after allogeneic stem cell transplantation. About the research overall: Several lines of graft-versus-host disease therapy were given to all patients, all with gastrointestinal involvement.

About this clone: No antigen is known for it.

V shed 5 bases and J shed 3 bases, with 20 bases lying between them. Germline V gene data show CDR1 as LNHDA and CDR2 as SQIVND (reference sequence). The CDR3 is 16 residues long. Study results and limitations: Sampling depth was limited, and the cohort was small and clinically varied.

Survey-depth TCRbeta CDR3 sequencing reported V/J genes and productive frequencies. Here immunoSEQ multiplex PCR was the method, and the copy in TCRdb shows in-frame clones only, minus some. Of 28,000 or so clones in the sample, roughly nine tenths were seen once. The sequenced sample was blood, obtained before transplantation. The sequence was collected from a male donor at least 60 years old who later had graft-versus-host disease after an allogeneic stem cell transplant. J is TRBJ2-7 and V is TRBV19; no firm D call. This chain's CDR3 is CASSSHMKEPLYEQYF. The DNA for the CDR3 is TGTGCCAGTAGTTCCCACATGAAAGAACCCCTCTACGAGCAGTACTTC. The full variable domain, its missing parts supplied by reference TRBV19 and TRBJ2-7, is DGGITQSPKYLFRKEGQNVTLSCEQNLNHDAMYWYRQDPGQGLRLIYYSQIVNDFQKGDIAEGYSVSREKKESFPLTVTSAQKNPTAFYLCASSSHMKEPLYEQYFGPGTRLTVT.